Below are 5 T cell receptor beta chains sequenced from a single sample in a study of early T cells in non-severe SARS-CoV-2 infection. MiXCR was run by TCRdb on the 5' RACE reads, yielding one entry per CDR3 protein. The data hold roughly 40,000 distinct CDR3 sequences, with roughly 6.2% observed a single time. The specimen sequenced was whole blood. The receptor source for this set is an adult who was a healthcare worker with PCR-confirmed SARS-CoV-2 infection or an uninfected control (not recorded which).

V and J are TRBV15 and TRBJ2-7; D unresolved. Trimming took 0 bases from V and 4 from J, leaving 4 bases between them. Germline assignment: CDR1 LNHNV and CDR2 YYDKDF (reference sequence). The CDR3 totals 12 residues. The DNA for the CDR3 is TGTGCCACCAGCAGAGATGGGTACGAGCAGTACTTC. The encoded protein is CATSRDGYEQYF.

This clonotype has ten or more counts. The chain combines TRBV5-1 with TRBJ2-2, with 7 bases fitting TRBD2. The CDR3 has 16 residues. V dropped 4 bases and J dropped 1; count of bases not matched to a gene: 7. Germline CDR1 and CDR2: SGHRS and YFSETQ. The CDR3 DNA is TGCGCCAGCAGCCCCCGGATAGCGGGGAACACCGGGGAGCTGTTTTTT. Translation: CASSPRIAGNTGELFF.

This clonotype was detected a few times. The CDR3 loop is CATLDSTGSYGYTF. For the CDR3, the DNA is TGTGCCACCCTTGACTCGACAGGGTCCTATGGCTACACCTTC. This chain joins TRBV6-1 and TRBJ1-2; 7 bases map to TRBD1. Unmatched junction bases numbered 12, after V lost 10 bases and J lost 4 bases. The CDR3 loop spans 14 amino acids. Germline V gives CDR1 MNHNS, CDR2 SASEGT.

This clonotype came up many times. V gene TRBV4-1 combines with J gene TRBJ2-1; D uncertain. Trimming left V 0 bases short and J 5 bases short, with 11 bases between. This CDR3 spans 15 amino acids. Germline V gene data show CDR1 as MGHRA and CDR2 as YSYEKL. CDR3 sequence: CASSQEGAQNNEQFF. CDR3 in DNA: TGCGCCAGCAGCCAAGAAGGCGCACAGAACAATGAGCAGTTCTTC.

The genes are TRBV19 and TRBJ2-1; 7 positions match TRBD2. Trimming at V came to 1 base and at J to 8 bases, leaving 5 bases not matched to a gene. CDR1 is LNHDA and CDR2 is SQIVND in the germline V gene (reference sequence). The length of the CDR3 is 14 residues. The DNA for the CDR3 is TGTGCCAGTAGTATAGCGGGGGGAGACGATGAGCAGTTCTTC. It codes for CASSIAGGDDEQFF.